The source of this TCR beta chain is a study of T cells in Graves' hyperthyroidism and ophthalmopathy. The overall study: The initial diagnosis was the point when peripheral blood was collected, ahead of any treatment.

Clinical symptoms, serum thyroxine and TRAb, thyroid ultrasound and orbital computed tomography were used for the diagnoses. Researchers amplified the TCR beta CDR3 regions from RNA transcripts. In the first-round RT-PCR of the TCR CDR3, the HTBI primer set was used. TCRdb independently ran MiXCR on the multiplex PCR reads; one entry per CDR3 protein. The sample has fewer than 750,000 distinct CDR3 sequences; approximately 15% are singletons. This clonotype was detected ten times or more. The CDR3 is 14 residues long. V dropped 5 bases and J dropped 5; count of bases not matched to a gene: 6. The rearrangement uses TRBV12-3 or TRBV12-4 and TRBJ2-5; 9 bases match TRBD1. This receptor was identified in a woman between 35 and 50 years old with Graves' ophthalmopathy. Sequences were obtained from blood. The CDR3 here is CASSHGQGYETQYF. CDR3 DNA sequence: TGTGCCAGCAGTCATGGACAGGGGTACGAGACCCAGTACTTC.